Presented here are 32 T cell receptor beta chains from one specimen sequenced in a study of blood T cell repertoires in COVID-19. TCRdb's table, derived via immunoSEQ multiplex PCR, lists solely in-frame clones and lacks some. The sample holds 150,000 or so clones, 65% to 85% seen once. Sample: PBMCs or T cells enriched from blood (not recorded which). The receptors originated from a woman aged 60-75 years who had recovered from COVID-19.

The chain links TRBV20-1 to TRBJ1-1; 8 nucleotides agree with TRBD1. J was trimmed by 0 bases and V by 3 bases; bases with no gene match: 6. The CDR3 totals 15 residues. Germline V gene lookup returns CDR1 DFQATT and CDR2 SNEGSKA (reference sequence). The CDR3 region is CSASRDRTLNTEAFF. CDR3 nucleotide sequence: TGCAGTGCTAGTCGGGACAGGACCTTGAACACTGAAGCTTTCTTT.

The rearrangement links TRBV2 to TRBJ2-3, with 7 bases matching TRBD2. Trimming took 4 bases from V and 3 from J; bases not matched to a gene: 7. CDR3 size: 15 residues. CDR1 is SNHLY and CDR2 is FYNNEI in the germline V gene. This chain's CDR3 is CASSGPWGGTDTQYF. In nucleotides, the CDR3 is TGTGCCAGCAGTGGCCCCTGGGGGGGTACAGATACGCAGTATTTT.

The rearrangement links TRBV29-1 to TRBJ1-2; D is unclear. The CDR3 totals 12 residues. Germline V gene sequence: CDR1 SQVTM, CDR2 ANQGSEA. V lost 4 bases to trimming and J lost 1 base, with 7 bases between them. CDR3 sequence reads: CSVAGSNYGYTF. CDR3 in DNA: TGCAGCGTTGCCGGGAGTAACTATGGCTACACCTTC.

V and J are TRBV11-3 and TRBJ1-4; 10 nucleotides agree with TRBD1. V shed 7 bases, J shed 3 bases, and the junction held 11 bases outside the gene matches. The CDR3 is made up of 17 amino acids. Germline V gives CDR1 SGHNT, CDR2 YENEEA. CDR3 nucleotides: TGTGCCAGCAACCAATTTTGGACAGGGGGTGCTAATGAAAAACTGTTTTTT. Residues: CASNQFWTGGANEKLFF.

V and J are TRBV4-2 and TRBJ2-2, with D perhaps matching TRBD1 (6 bases). Trimming shortened V by 1 base and J by 1 base, and 10 bases separated the two germline ends. CDR3 length: 16 amino acids. Germline lookup yields CDR1 LGHNA and CDR2 YNFKEQ. The CDR3 sequence: CASSQATGKNTGELFF. The CDR3 nucleotides are TGTGCCAGCAGCCAAGCGACAGGCAAGAACACCGGGGAGCTGTTTTTT.

CDR3 region: CASSRGPDRGGTEAFF. The CDR3 nucleotides read TGTGCCAGCTCCCGCGGCCCCGACAGGGGGGGCACTGAAGCTTTCTTT. The J gene is TRBJ1-1, the V gene TRBV18; TRBD1 matches at 9 bases. Germline trimming cut 6 bases from V and 4 bases from J; bases unmatched to any gene: 12. The CDR3 consists of 16 residues. The germline V gene has CDR1 KGHSH and CDR2 LQKENI.

J is TRBJ1-1 and V is TRBV18; no definite D call. CDR1 is KGHSH and CDR2 is LQKENI in the germline V gene. This CDR3 has 13 amino acids. V dropped 2 bases and J dropped 2 bases, with 6 bases sitting between them. For the CDR3, the DNA is TGTGCCAGCTCACCAATCTCCAACACTGAAGCTTTCTTT. Protein: CASSPISNTEAFF.

This clone was counted once. This chain joins TRBV20-1 and TRBJ2-1; D uncertain. The V end lost 3 bases, the J end lost 2 bases, and 14 bases lay between the germline ends. Germline assignment: CDR1 DFQATT and CDR2 SNEGSKA (reference sequence). CDR3 length: 15 residues. CDR3 amino acids: CSASSPGLPYNEQFF. The CDR3 coding sequence is TGCAGTGCTAGTTCCCCCGGTTTGCCCTACAATGAGCAGTTCTTC.

V is TRBV30 and J is TRBJ2-1; D may be TRBD1 (5 bases). The CDR3 sequence is 13 residues long. Germline V gene sequence: CDR1 GTSNPN, CDR2 SVGIG (reference sequence). V was trimmed by 4 bases and J by 9 bases, leaving 16 bases between them. The CDR3 nucleotides are TGTGCCTGGACTTGGGGCCCCTCGAGTGAGCAGTTCTTC. Protein product: CAWTWGPSSEQFF.

This chain links TRBV21-1 with TRBJ2-2; the D segment call TRBD2 is taken from the table without a DNA check. TRBV21-1 corresponds to a pseudogene. The CDR3 contains 17 residues. The CDR3 DNA reads as TGTGCCAGCAGCAAGGGCCAGGACTCCCTAAGGGCCGGGGAGCTGTTTTTT. Protein product: CASSKGQDSLRAGELFF.

V is TRBV21-1 and J is TRBJ2-2; TRBD2 is the table's D call and was not checked against the DNA. TRBV21-1 is a pseudogene locus. The CDR3 extends over 15 amino acids. CDR3 residues: CASTKIVLYTGELFF. Written as DNA, the CDR3 is TGTGCCAGCACTAAGATCGTTTTGTACACCGGGGAGCTGTTTTTT.

This clone was seen once. The chain joins TRBV3-1 (or the pseudogene TRBV3-2) to TRBJ2-3; 12 bases are shared with TRBD2. The germline CDR1 and CDR2 sequences are LGHDT and YNNKEL (reference sequence). After removal of 1 base from V and 8 bases from J, the junction contained 10 bases not matched to a gene. The CDR3 extends over 17 amino acids. CDR3 residues: CASSQGMTSGRGGTQYF. The CDR3 bases are TGTGCCAGCAGCCAAGGCATGACTAGCGGGAGAGGGGGTACGCAGTATTTT.

The J gene is TRBJ2-3, the V gene TRBV7-9; a possible D gene is TRBD2 (5 bases). Trimming pared 3 bases from V and 6 bases from J, leaving 7 bases between. The CDR3 contains 12 residues. CDR1 is SEHNR and CDR2 is FQNEAQ in the germline V gene (reference sequence). CDR3 bases: TGTGCCAGCAGCTTTGGACTGGATACGCAGTATTTT. Residues: CASSFGLDTQYF. Variable domain in full (rest from reference TRBV7-9 and TRBJ2-3): DTGVSQNPRHKITKRGQNVTFRCDPISEHNRLYWYRQTLGQGPEFLTYFQNEAQLEKSRLLSDRFSAERPKGSFSTLEIQRTEQGDSAMYLCASSFGLDTQYFGPGTRLTVL.

The V call is TRBV29-1, the J call TRBJ2-7; maybe TRBD2 (5 bases). The CDR3 spans 11 residues. Germline V lookup: CDR1 SQVTM, CDR2 ANQGSEA. V dropped 4 bases and J dropped 2 bases, with 6 bases sitting between them. CDR3 loop: CSVVRAYEQYF. The CDR3 DNA follows: TGCAGCGTTGTGAGGGCCTACGAGCAGTACTTC.

The gene calls are TRBV30 and TRBJ2-7; perhaps TRBD2 as D (6 bases). V was trimmed by 5 bases and J by 6 bases, leaving 20 bases between them. The CDR3 length is 14 residues. Per the germline V gene, CDR1 is GTSNPN and CDR2 is SVGIG (reference sequence). This chain's CDR3 is CAWVRTPGRGEQYF. In DNA form, the CDR3 reads TGTGCCTGGGTAAGGACGCCCGGGCGGGGCGAGCAGTACTTC.

The chain joins TRBV2 to TRBJ2-3; D call uncertain. CDR1 is SNHLY and CDR2 is FYNNEI in the germline V gene. This CDR3 has 12 amino acids. V shed 7 bases and J shed 0 bases, with 5 bases lying between them. The CDR3 coding sequence is TGTGCCAGCAAGACTAGCACAGATACGCAGTATTTT. Protein: CASKTSTDTQYF.

This clone was recorded a few times. CDR3 sequence reads: CTSSQDRRQPYNQPQHF. CDR3 nucleotides: TGCACCAGCAGCCAAGACCGGCGACAGCCCTACAATCAGCCCCAGCATTTT. The chain couples TRBV1 to TRBJ1-5; the D call of TRBD1 is as the table states it, not checked on the DNA. TRBV1 is annotated as a pseudogene. CDR3 length: 17 residues.

The V call is TRBV7-9, the J call TRBJ2-2; 7 positions match TRBD2. The J segment lost 5 bases and the V segment lost 5 bases, leaving 8 bases of the junction unmatched. In germline, CDR1 is SEHNR, CDR2 FQNEAQ (reference sequence). The CDR3 runs to 15 residues. The CDR3 here is CASSKETSHTGELFF. The CDR3 region has the DNA TGTGCCAGCAGCAAGGAGACTAGCCATACCGGGGAGCTGTTTTTT.

J is TRBJ2-3 and V is TRBV5-1; 7 bases line up with TRBD1. The CDR3 sequence is 17 residues long. V gave up 1 base and J gave up 2 bases; unmatched junction bases: 10. Germline V gene lookup returns CDR1 SGHRS and CDR2 YFSETQ. CDR3 in DNA: TGCGCCAGCAGCTTGAAAGCGAACAGGGGTACCACAGATACGCAGTATTTT. This codes for CASSLKANRGTTDTQYF. Supplemented by reference TRBV5-1 and TRBJ2-3, the full variable domain reads KAGVTQTPRYLIKTRGQQVTLSCSPISGHRSVSWYQQTPGQGLQFLFEYFSETQRNKGNFPGRFSGRQFSNSRSEMNVSTLELGDSALYLCASSLKANRGTTDTQYFGPGTRLTVL.

J is TRBJ2-3 and V is TRBV7-2, with D maybe TRBD1 (5 bases). The V and J ends lost 0 bases and 2 bases respectively, with 9 bases between them. The CDR3 spans 15 residues. From germline, CDR1 is SGHTA and CDR2 FQGNSA. CDR3 bases: TGTGCCAGCAGCTTAGCGCTGGACAACACAGATACGCAGTATTTT. This translates into CASSLALDNTDTQYF. Variable domain in full (rest from reference TRBV7-2 and TRBJ2-3): GAGVSQSPSNKVTEKGKDVELRCDPISGHTALYWYRQSLGQGLEFLIYFQGNSAPDKSGLPSDRFSAERTGGSVSTLTIQRTQQEDSAVYLCASSLALDNTDTQYFGPGTRLTVL.

The genes are TRBV4-1 and TRBJ1-5; the match to TRBD1 covers 9 bases. Germline CDR1 and CDR2: MGHRA and YSYEKL. CDR3 length: 14 residues. V shed 4 bases and J 5 bases; nucleotides not matched to a gene: 3. The CDR3 nucleotides read TGCGCCAGCAGCCCGGGACAGGGATATCAGCCCCAGCATTTT. This translates into CASSPGQGYQPQHF.

The chain's CDR3 is CASSLDLLAGYTF. The CDR3 DNA is TGCGCCAGCAGCCTGGACTTACTCGCTGGCTACACCTTC. V gene TRBV5-1 combines with J gene TRBJ1-2; D ambiguous. The CDR3 is made up of 13 amino acids. The germline V gene encodes CDR1 SGHRS and CDR2 YFSETQ. V gave up 4 bases and J gave up 7 bases, with 14 bases separating them.

This CDR3 is CASSVNSRGGEQYF. The DNA of the CDR3 is TGTGCCAGCTCCGTAAATAGCAGGGGCGGCGAGCAGTACTTC. The rearrangement joins TRBV18 to TRBJ2-7, with TRBD1 as a possible D gene (6 bases). There are 14 residues in the CDR3. V was shortened by 6 bases and J by 6 bases, with 18 bases between the two germline ends. Germline V lookup: CDR1 KGHSH, CDR2 LQKENI.

The chain couples TRBV13 to TRBJ1-2, with 7 bases aligning to TRBD1. The germline V gene has CDR1 PRHDT and CDR2 FYEKMQ (reference sequence). The V segment lost 0 bases and the J segment 4 bases; nucleotides outside the gene matches: 2. This CDR3 contains 14 residues. This chain's CDR3 is CASSLGQGVYGYTF. CDR3 DNA: TGTGCCAGCAGCTTAGGCCAGGGGGTCTATGGCTACACCTTC.

V and J are TRBV11-2 and TRBJ2-1; tentative D call: TRBD2 (5 bases). From germline, CDR1 is SGHAT and CDR2 FQNNGV. This CDR3 has 14 residues. V was clipped by 0 bases and J by 8 bases, with 11 bases between them. The CDR3 spells CASSLEIWGDEQFF. CDR3 DNA: TGTGCCAGCAGCTTAGAGATCTGGGGAGATGAGCAGTTCTTC. The complete variable domain, with remaining parts taken from reference TRBV11-2 and TRBJ2-1, reads EAGVAQSPRYKIIEKRQSVAFWCNPISGHATLYWYQQILGQGPKLLIQFQNNGVVDDSQLPKDRFSAERLKGVDSTLKIQPAKLEDSAVYLCASSLEIWGDEQFFGPGTRLTVL.

The chain employs TRBV4-2 and TRBJ2-1, with TRBD2 identical over 7 bases. With 1 base clipped from V and 3 bases from J, the junction kept 6 bases outside the gene matches. There are 16 residues in the CDR3. Germline V gene data show CDR1 as LGHNA and CDR2 as YNFKEQ. The CDR3 is CASSQGPGLDYNEQFF. The CDR3 nucleotides read TGTGCCAGCAGCCAAGGCCCCGGACTAGACTACAATGAGCAGTTCTTC.

V gene TRBV28 combines with J gene TRBJ2-3; possibly TRBD1 for D (6 bases). V lost 5 bases and J 3 bases, leaving 15 bases between the germline ends. Germline values: CDR1 MDHEN, CDR2 SYDVKM. The CDR3 contains 15 residues. The CDR3 loop is CASSQPGVGTDTQYF. The CDR3 coding sequence is TGTGCCAGCAGTCAACCAGGGGTTGGGACAGATACGCAGTATTTT.

The chain combines TRBV5-1 with TRBJ2-7; D may be TRBD2 (7 bases). The length of the CDR3 is 13 residues. Germline CDR1 reads SGHRS; CDR2 reads YFSETQ. V was shortened by 5 bases and J by 6 bases, with 15 bases between the two germline ends. The CDR3 sequence is CASSRGEGVEQYF. The CDR3 DNA follows: TGCGCCAGCAGTCGCGGGGAGGGGGTCGAGCAGTACTTC.

The CDR3 is CASSALQGCDTGELFF. The CDR3 coding sequence is TGTGCCAGCAGCGCCCTACAGGGTTGTGACACCGGGGAGCTGTTTTTT. This chain joins TRBV21-1 and TRBJ2-2; the D call TRBD1 from the table was never checked on the DNA. TRBV21-1 is flagged as a pseudogene. The CDR3 sequence is 16 residues long.

The V and J genes are TRBV18 and TRBJ2-4, with 9 positions matching TRBD1. CDR1 and CDR2 (germline): KGHSH, LQKENI. The CDR3 is 16 residues long. After removal of 3 bases from V and 2 bases from J, the junction contained 5 bases not matched to a gene. CDR3 sequence (DNA): TGTGCCAGCTCACCCCCCGGGACAGGGACCAAAAACATTCAGTACTTC. Encoded protein: CASSPPGTGTKNIQYF.

This clone was seen once. The chain employs TRBV15 and TRBJ2-3, with TRBD1 matching over 7 bases. V shed 5 bases and J 6 bases; nucleotides not matched to a gene: 11. CDR3 size: 15 residues. Looked up from germline, CDR1 is LNHNV and CDR2 is YYDKDF (reference sequence). CDR3 region: CATSEEQGKRDTQYF. The DNA of the CDR3 is TGTGCCACCAGCGAGGAACAGGGGAAGCGGGATACGCAGTATTTT.

CDR3 sequence (DNA): TGCGCCAGCAGCTCCTTGAACACCGGGGAGCTGTTTTTT. Residues: CASSSLNTGELFF. The chain links TRBV5-1 to TRBJ2-2; the D is unclear. CDR3 length: 13 residues. Germline values: CDR1 SGHRS, CDR2 YFSETQ. Trimming took off 3 bases at V and 1 base at J, with 4 bases between the two ends.